The following is a T cell receptor beta chain sequence with its context. Its antigen is unknown. There are no base qualities to consult, and no much larger clone falls within one base. This specimen comes from a study of regulatory T cells in long-lasting Graves disease (dated by TCRdb to the early 2020s). Looking at the study overall: In the newly diagnosed Graves' disease group, patients had been taking antithyroid drugs for less than 3 months. Peripheral blood TCR sequencing and RNA sequencing compared persistent Graves' disease patients with newly diagnosed Graves' disease patients. The study took place in China and was registered as a clinical trial. TCR sequencing covered 13 persistent and approximately 20 newly diagnosed Graves' disease patients, 33 samples in total.

The time point label for this specimen denotes: newly diagnosed GD, antithyroid drugs for less than 3 months. For both TCR sequencing and RNA sequencing, RNA was extracted from PBMCs in TRIzol. Graves' disease was diagnosed according to American Thyroid Association guidelines. Patients for the study were recruited at an endocrinology department in Xi'an, China. Each patient gave about 9.1 milliliters of peripheral blood, collected in an EDTA anticoagulant tube. Ficoll Paque Plus density gradient separation was used to isolate PBMCs, and no further T cell sorting was done. An Agilent 2100 Bioanalyzer and agarose gel were used to assess RNA quality, and a NanoDrop 2000 was used to measure RNA concentration. On the study overall, not on this receptor specifically: Persistent patients shared more public clonotypes among themselves (fewer than 3,000) than newly diagnosed patients did (about 970). Compared with newly diagnosed patients, persistent Graves' disease patients had lower TCR Shannon entropy and fewer highly expanded clones, which suggests clonal expansion. Persistent disease showed preferential use of TRBV28, TRBJ1-2 and TRBJ2-5, whereas newly diagnosed disease favored TRBV20-1 and TRBJ2-1. Peripheral blood alone was examined, since thyroid tissue, which constituted the primary lesion, could not be accessed. The authors noted that the small sample size was a limitation that may lower accuracy. Sequencing and analysis were restricted to the TCR beta chain.

The V and J ends are trimmed by 1 base and 5 bases, leaving 5 bases between them. The germline V gene (reference sequence) supplies CDR1 LNHDA and CDR2 SQIVND. The CDR3, cysteine through phenylalanine, is 13 amino acids long. The DNA shown is the 39-base CDR3, in frame from base 1. The library was generated by multiplex PCR. The sequencer listed for this sample is Illumina HiSeq 4000. TCR beta libraries were built with iRepertoire HTBI primers and Arm-PCR amplification of CDR3 regions. Gel purification was performed on PCR products prior to sequencing. As for how the authors treated the data: A total of 60 to 80 TRBV and 14 TRBJ segments were identified across samples and were used for gene usage analysis of CDR3 amino acid clonotypes. COPE and FqMerger were used to merge filtered high-quality paired reads into contigs. Contigs were aligned with BLAST to IMGT TRBV, TRBD and TRBJ reference genes, and CDR3 was defined per IMGT. Any clonotype with a frequency above 0.1% was counted as a highly expanded clone. Shannon entropy was used to measure repertoire diversity, and the Gini coefficient was used to measure V-J evenness. A clonotype found in more than one individual was treated as public. TCRdb cleaned the public reads at Q25 with fastp, built clones with MiXCR and kept in-frame beta chains. CDR3 protein duplicates are merged, each entry listing the most common genes and DNA. For this entry, the V and J calls and clone size follow TCRdb and not the study's own pipeline. The sample yields more than 350,000 distinct CDR3 sequences; under 15% were counted once. Over 15% of the sample is in the top ten clones.

These same records also appear under a second study, on T cells in Graves' hyperthyroidism and ophthalmopathy. Looking at the second paper: Stable Graves' hyperthyroidism was defined as the absence of progression to ophthalmopathy over 18 months of follow-up. The hyperthyroidism patients were between 18 and 65 years old and newly diagnosed, with a disease duration of less than 2 months. Any patient with an uncontrolled infection, another autoimmune disease, pregnancy or lactation was excluded. Diagnoses were established on the basis of clinical symptoms, serum thyroxine and TRAb, thyroid ultrasound, and orbital computed tomography. For the first round of RT-PCR on the TCR CDR3, the HTBI primer set was used together with the Qiagen OneStep RT-PCR kit. Most expanded thyroid clonotypes (frequency above 0.001) were also found in blood, which suggests that blood repertoires may mirror thyroid immune responses. A 13 V-J signature model separated ophthalmopathy from stable hyperthyroidism, with 87.88% sensitivity and around 84% specificity in cross-validation and 80%/75% in testing. In validation, the model predicted progression to ophthalmopathy with 60% to 71% sensitivity and 72% to 85% specificity, a median of around 6.6 months before onset. A discovery cohort of around 100 patients, 43 with Graves' ophthalmopathy and over 55 with stable Graves' hyperthyroidism, was used to find distinguishing TCR V-J signatures. Whether ophthalmopathy could be predicted prospectively was tested in an independent validation cohort made up of under 20 hyperthyroidism patients plus 17 patients who later progressed to ophthalmopathy. The roughly 94 discovery patients were randomly split 7:3 into training and test sets. The study also compared thyroid tissue and blood T-cell repertoires from 5 to 7 Graves' hyperthyroidism patients. Following sampling, methimazole starting at 30 mg daily was given to hyperthyroidism patients, and high-dose intravenous methylprednisolone was given to ophthalmopathy patients. Libraries were constructed in a second round of multiplex PCR, after which size selection and purification were performed. Libraries were sequenced paired-end with 100 bp reads on an Illumina HiSeq2000. SOAPnuke was used to process the raw data, with reads discarded if the reads contained adapters or uncalled bases, had a mean Phred below 15, or lacked an exact constant-primer or identifier match. COPE v1.2.5 was used to merge the high-quality paired reads, and each unique nucleotide sequence was defined as a clonotype. MiTCR v1.1 was used to align clonotypes to the IMGT TRBV, TRBD and TRBJ reference segments. Only V-J combinations with frequency above 0.0001, covering about 99% of repertoires, were analysed. The TCS score was defined as the ratio of F50 (clonal expansion) to E x V (chaos), calculated using BLOSUM62-based TCRdist between CDR3 peptides within each V-J. Welch's t-statistics and random forest reduced fewer than 550 V-J features to roughly 13, which were used in a naive Bayes classifier (R e1071). No statistical method was used to fix the sample size in advance, and group allocation was not hidden from the investigators. The paper reports TCR Vbeta CDR3 sequencing of 130 to 150 peripheral blood samples: approximately 41 ophthalmopathy, fewer than 85 hyperthyroidism and approximately 17 progressor patients.

This clonotype was obtained from a woman aged 30 to 39 with Graves disease. Donor details come from another sample of the same person, matched by shared clones. The chain uses TRBV19 and TRBJ1-4, with an unclear D gene assignment. The sequencing here drew on peripheral blood mononuclear cells (PBMCs), taken at new diagnosis, from a patient treated with antithyroid drugs. CDR3 loop: CASSIGGNEKLFF. In nucleotide form, the sequence is TGTGCCAGTAGTATAGGAGGGAATGAAAAACTGTTTTTT.